A selection of T cell receptor beta chains follows, all from one sample in a study of OX40 agonist ivuxolimab in advanced cancers. Using immunoSEQ multiplex PCR, the repertoire was profiled, and TCRdb retains in-frame clones only, with some absent. This sample has tens of thousands of clones, with approximately 86% found just once. Sequenced here: CD4+ or CD8+ T cells sorted from blood, sampled in a trial of the OX40 agonist ivuxolimab. Receptor source: an adult with an advanced solid tumor such as melanoma, head and neck, liver or kidney cancer. Both conserved end residues are part of each CDR3. A D gene is named only where the DNA matches it firmly.

NA,TRBJ1-6,TRBV9,CASQTGPNSPLHF
TRBD1,TRBJ2-7,TRBV27,CASSSHGQVLYEQYF
TRBD2,TRBJ2-3,TRBV4-1,CASSLSSGGPTDTQYF
TRBD2,TRBJ2-1,TRBV7-9,CASSPSGLAGGPFF
NA,TRBJ2-3,TRBV27,CASSFDSHGDTQYF
NA,TRBJ2-2,TRBV11-3,CASSLGDGELFF
NA,TRBJ1-2,TRBV5-1,CASSAAGDGYTF
NA,TRBJ1-2,TRBV7-2,CASSLALAGGDTGF
TRBD1,TRBJ1-5,TRBV19,CAIGQVGRQPQHF
NA,TRBJ2-3,TRBV10-1,CASSDFQGSADTQYF
NA,TRBJ2-2,TRBV4-1,CASSQGTGELFF
NA,TRBJ2-7,TRBV5-4,CASSLGSTYEQYF
TRBD2,TRBJ2-5,TRBV7-2,CASSASAGVAETQYF
TRBD2,TRBJ2-1,TRBV5-4,CASSFRLAGVFYNEQFF
TRBD1,TRBJ1-2,TRBV13,CASSLGTGRPYGYTF
NA,TRBJ1-1,TRBV7-9,CASSLANVNTEAFF
NA,TRBJ1-5,TRBV28,CASSWNQGYSNQPQHF
NA,TRBJ2-1,TRBV5-4,CASSSDLYEQFF
NA,TRBJ1-1,TRBV27,CASSLTASTMNTEAFF
NA,TRBJ2-5,TRBV13,CASSHRGLQGNQETQYF
TRBD1,TRBJ2-1,TRBV19,CASSMPRVGQGFNEQFF
NA,TRBJ2-2,TRBV28,CASRHRAGELFF
NA,TRBJ2-3,TRBV6-6,CASSYRQSRDTQYF
NA,TRBJ2-2,TRBV4-1,CASARGGGDGELFF
NA,TRBJ2-7,TRBV5-1,CASSLVAHEQYF
NA,TRBJ2-3,TRBV2,CASSDRVRTDTQYF
NA,TRBJ1-1,TRBV28,CASSSSGDTEAFF
NA,TRBJ2-7,TRBV29-1,CSVEGGRDSYEQYF
TRBD1,TRBJ1-2,TRBV6-5,CASRTGTVYGYTF
NA,TRBJ1-1,TRBV28,CASSLGDTLNTEAFF
NA,TRBJ2-7,TRBV5-1,CASSTKDSSYEQYF
NA,TRBJ2-1,TRBV6-1,CASRRENNEQFF
TRBD2,TRBJ2-1,TRBV27,CASSLGTTNNEQFF
NA,TRBJ2-5,TRBV28,CASTEGFQETQYF
NA,TRBJ1-1,TRBV6-1,CASSVLQGDTEAFF
NA,TRBJ2-2,TRBV2,CASSEWPRPPWELFF
NA,TRBJ2-2,TRBV7-8,CASSLALARADTGELFF
TRBD1,TRBJ1-1,TRBV4-2,CASSQGDRGRYTEAFF
NA,TRBJ2-2,TRBV6-6,CAILGGGELFF
TRBD2,TRBJ2-7,TRBV7-6,CASSLSGSEEQYF
NA,TRBJ2-7,TRBV9,CASSSGRDTDYEQYF
TRBD1,TRBJ1-1,TRBV11-2,CASSFTPRQGTDTEAFF
NA,TRBJ1-4,TRBV28,CASSSGRRNEKLFF
TRBD2,TRBJ2-1,TRBV19,CASSIILAANEQFF
NA,TRBJ1-2,TRBV28,CASSPRPPRNTF
NA,TRBJ1-4,TRBV4-1,CASSVGEGEKLFF
TRBD1,TRBJ1-4,TRBV10-2,CASRSTGAAEWEKLFF
TRBD1,TRBJ1-2,TRBV27,CASSPRTGEGYTF
TRBD2,TRBJ2-3,TRBV28,CASSLWTSGLLDTQYF
TRBD2,TRBJ2-1,TRBV5-1,CASSPSSGTYNEQFF
TRBD1,TRBJ2-2,TRBV4-3,CASSQEIWDRESTGELFF
TRBD1,TRBJ1-4,TRBV28,CASGAAGGYEKLFF
TRBD1,TRBJ1-1,TRBV5-6,CASSPGTGSEAFF